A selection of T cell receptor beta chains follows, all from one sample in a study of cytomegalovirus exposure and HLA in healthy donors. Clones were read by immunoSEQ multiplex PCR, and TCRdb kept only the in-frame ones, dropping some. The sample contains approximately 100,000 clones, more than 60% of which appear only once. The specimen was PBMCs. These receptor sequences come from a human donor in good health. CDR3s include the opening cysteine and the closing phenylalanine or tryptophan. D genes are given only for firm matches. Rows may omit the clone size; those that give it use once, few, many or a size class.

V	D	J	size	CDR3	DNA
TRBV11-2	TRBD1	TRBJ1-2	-	CASSSLSGRGHGYTF	TGTGCCAGCAGTTCCCTGTCAGGCAGGGGGCATGGCTACACCTTC
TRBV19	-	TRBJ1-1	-	CASSIDTGMNTEAFF	TGTGCCAGTAGTATAGATACGGGAATGAACACTGAAGCTTTCTTT
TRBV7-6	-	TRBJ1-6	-	CASSPGQLNSPLHF	TGTGCCAGCAGCCCAGGACAGCTGAATTCACCCCTCCACTTT
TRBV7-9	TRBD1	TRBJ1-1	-	CASTPRTGGHTEAFF	TGTGCCAGCACCCCTCGCACAGGGGGTCACACTGAAGCTTTCTTT
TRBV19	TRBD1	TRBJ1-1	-	CASSLRQGLNTEAFF	TGTGCCAGTAGTCTTAGACAGGGCCTCAACACTGAAGCTTTCTTT
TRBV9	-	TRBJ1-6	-	CASSATFEANSPLHF	TGTGCCAGCAGCGCCACCTTCGAGGCCAATTCACCCCTCCACTTT
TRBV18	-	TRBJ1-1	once	CASSPTENTEAFF	TGTGCCAGCTCACCGACAGAGAACACTGAAGCTTTCTTT
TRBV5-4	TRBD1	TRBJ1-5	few	CASSLKGQGATAQHF	TGTGCCAGCAGCTTAAAAGGACAGGGGGCGACTGCCCAGCATTTT
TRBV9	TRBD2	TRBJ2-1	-	CASSVDTSGQIAGYGEQFF	TGTGCCAGCAGCGTAGACACTAGCGGACAGATTGCGGGGTACGGTGAGCAGTTCTTC
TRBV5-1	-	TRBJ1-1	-	CASSMTVQMNTEAFF	TGCGCCAGCAGCATGACCGTACAGATGAACACTGAAGCTTTCTTT
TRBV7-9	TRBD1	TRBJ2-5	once	CASSFGQGDQETQYF	TGTGCCAGCAGCTTTGGACAGGGGGACCAAGAGACCCAGTACTTC
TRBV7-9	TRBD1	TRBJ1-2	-	CASSLSAGGSYGYTF	TGTGCCAGCAGCTTATCGGCAGGGGGTAGCTATGGCTACACCTTC
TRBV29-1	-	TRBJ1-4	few	CSVERSKSEKLFF	TGCAGCGTTGAGAGGTCCAAGAGTGAAAAACTGTTTTTT